This TCR beta chain derives from a study of shared clonotypes between healthy human individuals. About the study: There were three CD4 naive, three CD4 memory, two CD8 naive and one CD8 memory plates per donor.

As concerns this clone: Its antigen is still unknown.

Study processing details: Junction-only immunoSEQ sequences carried no quality scores, so filtering differed. Sequencing was performed with immunoSEQ multiplex PCR; in TCRdb, only in-frame clones are kept and a portion is missing. The V and J calls and clone size are taken from that table; D and trimming were inferred from the DNA. This repertoire shows around 980,000 clones, about 80% found once; its top ten account for roughly 0.55%. Study-wide results and caveats: Naive subsets typically showed greater estimated richness than memory subsets.

The J segment lost 1 base and the V segment lost 6 bases, leaving 5 bases of the junction unmatched. The CDR3 spans 14 residues. From germline, CDR1 is SGHAT and CDR2 FQNNGV. The source material was memory CD4+ T cells from PBMCs. This sample's subset: CD45RA-negative fraction. The chain couples TRBV11-2 to TRBJ2-7; TRBD2 matches at 8 bases. This TCR came from a man younger than 30 in good health. Some clones in this sample may be carry-over from other donors' samples. The CDR3 spells CASSTLAGSYEQYF. Written as DNA, the CDR3 is TGTGCCAGCAGTACTTTAGCGGGATCCTACGAGCAGTACTTC.